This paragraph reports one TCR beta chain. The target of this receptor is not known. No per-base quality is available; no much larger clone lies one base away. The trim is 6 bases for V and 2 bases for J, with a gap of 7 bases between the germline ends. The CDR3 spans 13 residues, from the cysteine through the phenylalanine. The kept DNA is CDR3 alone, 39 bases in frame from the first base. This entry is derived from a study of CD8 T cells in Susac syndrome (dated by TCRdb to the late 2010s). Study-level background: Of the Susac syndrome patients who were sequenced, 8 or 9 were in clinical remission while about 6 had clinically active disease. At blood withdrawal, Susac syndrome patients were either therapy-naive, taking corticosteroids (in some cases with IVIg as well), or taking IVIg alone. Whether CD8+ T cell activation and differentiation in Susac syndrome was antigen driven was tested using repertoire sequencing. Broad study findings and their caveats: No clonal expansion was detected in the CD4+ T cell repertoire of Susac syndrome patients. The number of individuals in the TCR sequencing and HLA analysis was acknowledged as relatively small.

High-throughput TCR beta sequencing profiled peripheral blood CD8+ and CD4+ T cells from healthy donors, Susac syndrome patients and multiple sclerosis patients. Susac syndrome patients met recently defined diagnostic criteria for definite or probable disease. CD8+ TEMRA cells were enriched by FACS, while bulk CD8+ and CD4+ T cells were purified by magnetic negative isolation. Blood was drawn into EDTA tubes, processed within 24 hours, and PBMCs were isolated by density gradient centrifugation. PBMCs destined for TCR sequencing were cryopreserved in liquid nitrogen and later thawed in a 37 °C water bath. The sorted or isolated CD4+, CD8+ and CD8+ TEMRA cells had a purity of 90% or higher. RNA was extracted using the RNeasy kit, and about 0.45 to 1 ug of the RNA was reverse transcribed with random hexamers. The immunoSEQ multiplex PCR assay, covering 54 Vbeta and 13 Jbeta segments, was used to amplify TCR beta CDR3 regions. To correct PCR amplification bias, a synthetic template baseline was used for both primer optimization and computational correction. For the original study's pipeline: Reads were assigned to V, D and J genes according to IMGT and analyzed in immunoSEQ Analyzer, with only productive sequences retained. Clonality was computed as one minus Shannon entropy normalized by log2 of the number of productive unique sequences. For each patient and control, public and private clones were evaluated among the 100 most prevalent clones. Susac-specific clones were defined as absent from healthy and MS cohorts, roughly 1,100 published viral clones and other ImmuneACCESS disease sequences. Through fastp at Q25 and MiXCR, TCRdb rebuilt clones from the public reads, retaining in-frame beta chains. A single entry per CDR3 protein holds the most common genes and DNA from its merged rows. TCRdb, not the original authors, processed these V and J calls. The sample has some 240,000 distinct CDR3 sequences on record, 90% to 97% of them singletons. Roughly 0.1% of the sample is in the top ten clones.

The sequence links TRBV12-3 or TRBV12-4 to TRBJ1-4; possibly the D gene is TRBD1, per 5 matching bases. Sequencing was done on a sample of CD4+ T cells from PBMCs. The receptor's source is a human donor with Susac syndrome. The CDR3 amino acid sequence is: CASRGQTNEKLFF. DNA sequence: TGTGCCAGCAGGGGGCAGACTAATGAAAAACTGTTTTTT.